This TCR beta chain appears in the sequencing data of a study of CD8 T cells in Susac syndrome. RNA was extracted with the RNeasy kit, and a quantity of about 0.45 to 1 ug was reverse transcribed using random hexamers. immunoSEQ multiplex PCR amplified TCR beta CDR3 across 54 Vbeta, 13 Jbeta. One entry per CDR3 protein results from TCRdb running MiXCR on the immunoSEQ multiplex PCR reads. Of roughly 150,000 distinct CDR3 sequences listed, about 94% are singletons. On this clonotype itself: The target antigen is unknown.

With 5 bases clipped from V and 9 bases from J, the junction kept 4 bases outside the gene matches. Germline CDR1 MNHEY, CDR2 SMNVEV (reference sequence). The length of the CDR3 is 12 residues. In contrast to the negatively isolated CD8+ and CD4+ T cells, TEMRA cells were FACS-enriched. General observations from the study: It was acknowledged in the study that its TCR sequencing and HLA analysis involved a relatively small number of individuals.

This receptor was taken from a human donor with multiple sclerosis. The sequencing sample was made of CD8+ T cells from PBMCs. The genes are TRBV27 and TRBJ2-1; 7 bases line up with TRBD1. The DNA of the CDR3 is TGTGCCAGCAGTCAAAGGGGGCTTGAGCAGTTCTTC. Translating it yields CASSQRGLEQFF.